The text below deals with one TCR beta chain. Its recognized antigen is unknown. Per-base qualities were not stored, and no clone one base away is much larger. The CDR3 regions of human TCRbeta chains were analyzed by immunosequencing. The authors processed their data as follows. Repertoire TCRs were matched against a reference library of SARS-CoV-2-specific TCRs generated with the MIRA antigen-specificity platform. Breadth was defined as the fraction of unique TCRs that were SARS-CoV-2-associated, and depth was defined as the fraction of total T cells that were SARS-CoV-2-associated. Using the MIRA data, each spike-specific TCR was mapped to the spike region that the TCR reacts to and placed in a CD4 or CD8 class. Log10-transformed breadth and depth values were compared by one-way ANOVA with Sidak's multiple comparisons tests. Here the immuneACCESS table is served through TCRdb, limited to in-frame sequences with V and J called. Missing clones are a known gap in these copies; in checked studies unresolved V genes cover under half, and the rest lacks a known reason. D and trimming come from the DNA, and the V and J calls and clone size come from that table. The sample table holds 200,000 to 250,000 clones, of which about 93% were seen once. In total, the top ten clones hold roughly 0.99% of the sample.

This record belongs to a study of T cell responses to AZD1222 COVID-19 vaccine (dated by TCRdb to 2020 to 2022). In terms of the full investigation: TCR sequencing covered about 230 trial participants: 207 given two doses of AZD1222 and around 25 given two doses of MenACWY control vaccine. Enrollment into the trials was organized by age into subgroups of 18-55, 56-69 and 70-plus years, and those subgroups contained about 160, 30 and 59 TCR-sequenced participants, respectively. Broader findings and caveats from the paper: Only a handful of AZD1222 recipients were SARS-CoV-2 seropositive at baseline, limiting conclusions about previously exposed vaccinees. Nearly half of unique spike-specific TCRs reportedly recognized epitopes outside regions mutated in the B.1.351 and B.1.1.7 variants. CD4 TCRs associated with the vaccine covered the entire spike protein, and the dominant responses were in regions 160-218 and 743-854. The 56-69-year group was small, and its depth increase did not reach significance, likely because of low power. No day 14 peak-response samples were available, so repertoires were characterized only after the peak T cell response. Most participants were white British and females outnumbered males, and the authors suggested that clonal diversity may have been underestimated. A significant rise in spike-specific TCR breadth and depth was observed after two AZD1222 doses relative to day 0 and relative to MenACWY recipients.

From a lookup of the germline V gene, CDR1 and CDR2 are SGHRS and YFSETQ. The CDR3 starts with the cysteine, ends with the phenylalanine, and has 14 residues. Here the CDR3 DNA is all that survives: 42 bases in frame from base 1. Germline trimming: 6 bases from V, 5 bases from J; junction bases outside gene matches: 9. The sample's time point, from its label and the paper: baseline before first vaccination. The treatment or condition label here, explained by the study, means: meningococcal conjugate vaccine given as trial control. Vaccinee samples came from UK trials COV001 and COV002, including a single-blind randomized controlled phase 2/3 trial of AZD1222 (ChAdOx1 nCoV-19) in healthy adults. Trial participant PBMC samples were collected at day 0 and day 28 after the second dose for TCRbeta chain sequencing.

The specimen was peripheral blood, collected on day 0 of MenACWY control vaccination. The chain joins TRBV5-1 to TRBJ1-1, with 8 bases in between that match TRBD1. The sequence derives from an adult in good health. The CDR3 sequence is CASTPTGGRTEAFF. At the DNA level, the sequence is TGCGCCAGCACCCCAACAGGGGGAAGGACTGAAGCTTTCTTT. When the CDR3 is completed using the reference TRBV5-1 and TRBJ1-1 genes on either side, the full variable domain is KAGVTQTPRYLIKTRGQQVTLSCSPISGHRSVSWYQQTPGQGLQFLFEYFSETQRNKGNFPGRFSGRQFSNSRSEMNVSTLELGDSALYLCASTPTGGRTEAFFGQGTRLTVV.